The T cell receptor (beta chain) described here comes from a study of somatic mutations in cytotoxic T cells in rheumatoid arthritis. Study-wide background: Using a FACSAria II or Sony SH800, a portion of the V beta antibody-stained T-cell populations were flow-sorted at nearly 100% purity, and among those populations were V beta1+ cells that were then sequenced for TCRB. Study-wide findings and caveats: Age-dependent increases in CD8+ clonality occurred in rheumatoid arthritis patients but not in healthy controls. The modest underrepresentation of TRBV07 observed in rheumatoid arthritis patients was not subjected to multiple-comparison adjustment.

Measured with immunoSEQ multiplex PCR; TCRdb has only the in-frame clones, and not every one. This table holds 9,500 to 13,000 clones, 70% to 80% found once. This CDR3 comprises 15 residues. Trimming shortened V by 3 bases and J by 1 base, and 13 bases separated the two germline ends. Germline CDR1 SGHDN, CDR2 FVKESK. This clone has just a few counts. Antigen specificity is unknown. The chain uses TRBV14 and TRBJ2-7; no clear D. The sequenced sample consisted of CD8+ T cells sorted from blood. This sequence originates from an adult with rheumatoid arthritis. CDR3 region: CASSQTPGLSYEQYF. The CDR3 DNA reads as TGTGCCAGCAGCCAGACGCCGGGCCTTTCCTACGAGCAGTACTTC.